These 21 T cell receptor beta chains originate from one sample sequenced in a study of long-term antiretroviral therapy in people with HIV. The immunoSEQ assay was v3.0, run at survey level. Assay used: immunoSEQ multiplex PCR; TCRdb lists only in-frame clones, some missing. The sample shows 40,000 or so clones, roughly four fifths of them seen only once. This specimen consisted of unsorted PBMCs, obtained 1 year after starting antiretroviral therapy. These receptors all come from a man aged 18-30 years with HIV.

V is TRBV28 and J is TRBJ2-1; D is unresolved. V was cut by 5 bases and J by 0 bases, with 8 bases left in between. The CDR3 contains 14 residues. Germline CDR1 and CDR2: MDHEN and SYDVKM. The CDR3 nucleotides read TGTGCCAGCAGTGACATGAGCTCCTACAATGAGCAGTTCTTC. It yields the protein CASSDMSSYNEQFF.

In its sample, this clone was seen once. V gene TRBV11-2 combines with J gene TRBJ2-2; possibly TRBD2 for D (6 bases). CDR1 and CDR2 (germline): SGHAT, FQNNGV. The CDR3 consists of 14 residues. Trimming stripped 5 bases from V and 10 bases from J, with 17 bases between. CDR3 bases: TGTGCCAGCAGCCCGGGGGACTTCTCAATGGAGCTGTTTTTT. Translation gives CASSPGDFSMELFF.

The rearrangement joins TRBV10-3 to TRBJ2-1; 7 nucleotides match TRBD2. With 6 bases clipped from V and 0 bases from J, the junction kept 5 bases outside the gene matches. CDR3 length equals 15 residues. Germline V gives CDR1 ENHRY, CDR2 SYGVKD. CDR3 bases: TGTGCCATCAGAGAACGGGGGGTCTCCTACAATGAGCAGTTCTTC. Translation: CAIRERGVSYNEQFF.

This clone was counted between two and nine times. V usage is TRBV19 and J usage is TRBJ1-5; possibly TRBD1 for D (5 bases). The CDR3 loop spans 15 amino acids. Germline values: CDR1 LNHDA, CDR2 SQIVND (reference sequence). With 4 bases removed from V and 3 bases from J, the gap between germline ends came to 13 bases. CDR3 amino acids: CASSSSPGNNQPQHF. The DNA of the CDR3 is TGTGCCAGTAGTAGTTCGCCAGGGAACAATCAGCCCCAGCATTTT.

The chain links TRBV7-3 to TRBJ2-3; a possible D gene is TRBD2 (5 bases). This CDR3 spans 15 amino acids. The V gene's germline CDR1 is SGHTA and CDR2 FQGTGA. The V and J ends lost 2 bases and 2 bases respectively, with 11 bases between them. CDR3 coding DNA: TGTGCCAGCAGCTTATCTAGCACCATCACAGATACGCAGTATTTT. It specifies CASSLSSTITDTQYF.

The chain recombines TRBV5-4 with TRBJ1-1, with D unresolved. The CDR3 sequence is 12 residues long. Germline V gives CDR1 SGHNT, CDR2 YYREEE (reference sequence). Between the trimmed V and J ends, which lost 3 bases and 3 bases, there was a span of 6 bases. CDR3 DNA: TGTGCCAGCAGCTCAGTGGACACTGAAGCTTTCTTT. Amino acids: CASSSVDTEAFF.

DNA of the CDR3: TGCAGCGTTCTAGCGGTCTACGAGCAGTACTTC. Translated, it gives CSVLAVYEQYF. The genes are TRBV29-1 and TRBJ2-7; 7 nucleotides agree with TRBD2. The CDR3 runs 11 residues. Germline V CDR1 and CDR2: SQVTM, ANQGSEA. V was clipped by 5 bases and J by 3 bases; unmatched bases: 1.

V usage is TRBV10-1 and J usage is TRBJ2-3, with 9 bases lining up with TRBD2. Germline V gene lookup returns CDR1 WNHNN and CDR2 SYGVQD (reference sequence). The CDR3 length is 17 residues. J was trimmed by 6 bases and V by 3 bases; bases with no gene match: 13. In DNA form, the CDR3 reads TGCGCCAGCAGTGAAGGGCCAGCGGGGGGACCAAGGGATACGCAGTATTTT. It is translated as CASSEGPAGGPRDTQYF.

The rearrangement joins TRBV5-5 to TRBJ1-2, with 7 bases that match TRBD1. V shed 4 bases, J shed 4 bases, and the junction held 7 bases outside the gene matches. The CDR3 loop spans 14 amino acids. Germline loops: CDR1 SGHKS, CDR2 YYEKEE (reference sequence). The CDR3 here is CASSQGGSVYGYTF. The CDR3 bases are TGTGCCAGCAGCCAAGGGGGCAGCGTCTATGGCTACACCTTC.

The V call is TRBV12-5, the J call TRBJ2-7, with D hard to call. V lost 3 bases and J lost 0, with 0 bases in between. Per germline, CDR1 LGHNT and CDR2 FRNRAP. The CDR3 runs 11 residues. CDR3 nucleotides: TGTGCTAGTGGTTTCTCCTACGAGCAGTACTTC. It codes for CASGFSYEQYF.

This chain links TRBV11-3 with TRBJ2-1; TRBD2 aligns across 9 bases. The V segment lost 1 base and the J segment 7 bases; nucleotides outside the gene matches: 2. The CDR3 contains 14 residues. Germline V gene sequence: CDR1 SGHNT, CDR2 YENEEA. In DNA, the CDR3 is TGTGCCAGCAGCTTAGGCCTAGCGGGGAATGAGCAGTTCTTC. As protein: CASSLGLAGNEQFF. Variable domain in full (rest from reference TRBV11-3 and TRBJ2-1): EAGVVQSPRYKIIEKKQPVAFWCNPISGHNTLYWYLQNLGQGPELLIRYENEEAVDDSQLPKDRFSAERLKGVDSTLKIQPAELGDSAVYLCASSLGLAGNEQFFGPGTRLTVL.

The genes are TRBV21-1 and TRBJ2-2; TRBD1, the table's D call, was not compared with the DNA. TRBV21-1 is assigned pseudogene status. CDR3 length: 14 residues. CDR3 protein: CASSIDRGPGELFF. For the CDR3, the DNA is TGTGCCAGCAGCATCGACAGGGGACCCGGGGAGCTGTTTTTT.

This chain uses TRBV12-5 with TRBJ1-1, with unresolved D. V was pared by 4 bases and J by 1 base, with 7 bases between. The length of the CDR3 is 13 residues. Germline V gene lookup returns CDR1 LGHNT and CDR2 FRNRAP. The CDR3 nucleotides read TGTGCTAGTGGTTCTGGGAGGAACACTGAAGCTTTCTTT. This encodes CASGSGRNTEAFF.

The V gene is TRBV4-3, the J gene TRBJ2-7; a weak D match, TRBD2 (6 bases). The CDR3 has 15 amino acids. Germline values: CDR1 LGHNA, CDR2 YSLEER. V lost 0 bases to trimming and J lost 6 bases, with 15 bases between them. DNA for the CDR3: TGCGCCAGCAGCCAAGATGAACCCGGAGGGTTCGAGCAGTACTTC. Protein: CASSQDEPGGFEQYF.

V usage is TRBV7-8 and J usage is TRBJ1-1; D may be TRBD1 (5 bases). The CDR3 runs to 12 residues. Trimming took 5 bases from V and 3 from J, leaving 7 bases between them. Germline CDR1 reads SGHVS; CDR2 reads FQNEAQ. The CDR3 sequence is CASSPGYTEAFF. The CDR3 coding sequence is TGTGCCAGCAGCCCAGGGTACACTGAAGCTTTCTTT.

This chain links TRBV6-6 with TRBJ1-1; D is perhaps TRBD1 (5 bases). With 7 bases removed from V and 8 bases from J, the gap between germline ends came to 14 bases. Germline CDR1 and CDR2: MNHNY and SVGAGI (reference sequence). The CDR3 has 12 amino acids. The chain's CDR3 is CASNLGTEEAFF. As DNA, the CDR3 is TGTGCCAGCAACCTCGGGACGGAGGAAGCTTTCTTT.

The sample holds one count of this clone. The CDR3 region has the DNA TGTGCCAGCAGTCTCTTTTCCCGGGACAGTCGAATCGGCTACACCTTC. This gives the protein CASSLFSRDSRIGYTF. The gene calls are TRBV27 and TRBJ1-2, with 7 nucleotides matching TRBD1. Per germline, CDR1 MNHEY and CDR2 SMNVEV (reference sequence). Losses at the gene ends were 5 bases for V and 8 bases for J; bases not matched to a gene: 17. This CDR3 contains 16 residues.

The V and J genes are TRBV5-1 and TRBJ1-1; 9 bases are a match to TRBD1. Germline assignment: CDR1 SGHRS and CDR2 YFSETQ. Germline trimming cut 4 bases from V and 6 bases from J; bases unmatched to any gene: 10. There are 15 residues in the CDR3. The CDR3 spells CASSITTGGLAEAFF. CDR3 DNA: TGCGCCAGCAGCATTACGACAGGGGGGTTAGCTGAAGCTTTCTTT. Full variable domain (rest looked up from reference TRBV5-1 and TRBJ1-1): KAGVTQTPRYLIKTRGQQVTLSCSPISGHRSVSWYQQTPGQGLQFLFEYFSETQRNKGNFPGRFSGRQFSNSRSEMNVSTLELGDSALYLCASSITTGGLAEAFFGQGTRLTVV.

This chain links TRBV10-2 with TRBJ1-1, with D perhaps TRBD1 (6 bases). Trimming removed 8 bases at V and 4 bases at J, with 20 bases between. The CDR3 contains 15 residues. Per germline, CDR1 WSHSY and CDR2 SAAADI. In DNA form, the CDR3 reads TGCGCCAGCCGTATCACAGGGTTGGGAATCACTGAAGCTTTCTTT. Translating gives CASRITGLGITEAFF.

This clone was counted a single time. V usage is TRBV27 and J usage is TRBJ1-2; TRBD1 agrees at 7 bases. The CDR3 loop spans 22 amino acids. Germline CDR1 is MNHEY and CDR2 is SMNVEV (reference sequence). V lost 3 bases and J lost 6; bases outside the gene matches: 31. The CDR3 DNA reads as TGTGCCAGCAGTTTGTATGCAGGGGGTCTACCTAATTCGGGGGGTCTACCTAATGGCTACACCTTC. Amino acid sequence: CASSLYAGGLPNSGGLPNGYTF.

The chain couples TRBV6-1 to TRBJ2-1; TRBD1 agrees at 9 bases. This CDR3 has 15 residues. Germline assignment: CDR1 MNHNS and CDR2 SASEGT. The V gene end was trimmed by 1 base and the J gene end by 3 bases; junction bases not matched to a gene: 1. This CDR3 is CASSEGQGDYNEQFF. In DNA form, the CDR3 reads TGTGCCAGCAGTGAAGGACAGGGGGACTACAATGAGCAGTTCTTC.